The 28 T cell receptor beta chains reported below all come from one sample, sequenced in a study of blood T cell repertoires in COVID-19. Method: immunoSEQ multiplex PCR; TCRdb's copy keeps in-frame clones and lacks some. The sample shows fewer than 150,000 clones, about 87% of them seen only once. Sequencing used peripheral blood. The source is a woman aged 40 to 50 with acute or convalescent COVID-19.

The rearrangement links TRBV6-6 to TRBJ1-1; D remains ambiguous. In germline, CDR1 is MNHNY, CDR2 SVGAGI (reference sequence). The CDR3 contains 13 residues. V dropped 5 bases and J dropped 0 bases, with 7 bases sitting between them. CDR3 region: CASSGRMNTEAFF. The CDR3 DNA is TGTGCCAGCAGTGGCAGGATGAACACTGAAGCTTTCTTT.

The chain couples TRBV7-9 to TRBJ2-7; 10 bases are shared with TRBD2. Germline V gene data show CDR1 as SEHNR and CDR2 as FQNEAQ (reference sequence). V shed 1 base, J shed 4 bases, and the junction held 13 bases outside the gene matches. The CDR3 sequence is 18 residues long. For the CDR3, the DNA is TGTGCCAGCAGCTTAGAGCGGGGCTGGGTAGCGGGGGGTTACGAGCAGTACTTC. This encodes CASSLERGWVAGGYEQYF.

This clone has just a few counts. V gene TRBV7-8 combines with J gene TRBJ2-5; 9 nucleotides agree with TRBD1. Germline trimming cut 1 base from V and 4 bases from J; bases unmatched to any gene: 7. The CDR3 covers 16 residues. Germline values: CDR1 SGHVS, CDR2 FQNEAQ. The CDR3 is CASSLDQQGARETQYF. CDR3 sequence (DNA): TGTGCCAGCAGCTTAGACCAACAGGGGGCAAGAGAGACCCAGTACTTC. Supplemented by reference TRBV7-8 and TRBJ2-5, the full variable domain reads GAGVSQSPRYKVAKRGQDVALRCDPISGHVSLFWYQQALGQGPEFLTYFQNEAQLDKSGLPSDRFFAERPEGSVSTLKIQRTQQEDSAVYLCASSLDQQGARETQYFGPGTRLLVL.

V is TRBV7-2 and J is TRBJ2-1, with D possibly TRBD2 on 6 matching bases. The germline V and J ends were trimmed by 4 bases and 5 bases, with 9 bases remaining between them. Germline V gene sequence: CDR1 SGHTA, CDR2 FQGNSA. The CDR3 covers 13 residues. In DNA form, the CDR3 reads TGTGCCAGCAGCTCGGGACTTCACAATGAGCAGTTCTTC. It is translated as CASSSGLHNEQFF. Full variable domain (rest looked up from reference TRBV7-2 and TRBJ2-1): GAGVSQSPSNKVTEKGKDVELRCDPISGHTALYWYRQSLGQGLEFLIYFQGNSAPDKSGLPSDRFSAERTGGSVSTLTIQRTQQEDSAVYLCASSSGLHNEQFFGPGTRLTVL.

The rearrangement uses TRBV30 and TRBJ1-1; maybe TRBD1 (5 bases). The CDR3 has 13 amino acids. Germline V gives CDR1 GTSNPN, CDR2 SVGIG (reference sequence). V was pared by 0 bases and J by 3 bases, with 8 bases between. The CDR3 nucleotides read TGTGCCTGGAGTGTGGGGGGAGACACTGAAGCTTTCTTT. It translates to CAWSVGGDTEAFF.

V usage is TRBV4-3 and J usage is TRBJ2-2; D is perhaps TRBD1 (6 bases). Germline CDR1 reads LGHNA; CDR2 reads YSLEER. The CDR3 extends over 15 amino acids. Trimming left V 4 bases short and J 1 base short, with 10 bases between. The CDR3 DNA follows: TGCGCCAGCAGCCCCGACAGGTTGAACACCGGGGAGCTGTTTTTT. Encoded protein: CASSPDRLNTGELFF.

The chain combines TRBV7-3 with TRBJ1-6, with D possibly matching TRBD1 (6 bases). The CDR3 runs 14 residues. The germline V gene has CDR1 SGHTA and CDR2 FQGTGA. The V and J ends lost 6 bases and 7 bases respectively, with 13 bases between them. The CDR3 nucleotides are TGTGCCAGCAGTTTCGGACAGACAAATTCACCCCTCCACTTT. Protein product: CASSFGQTNSPLHF.

The CDR3 coding sequence is TGTGCCAGCAGTTACCGGATTACAGCGAACACTGAAGCTTTCTTT. It translates to CASSYRITANTEAFF. The rearrangement uses TRBV6-5 and TRBJ1-1; D gene ambiguous. From germline, CDR1 is MNHEY and CDR2 SVGAGI. This CDR3 is built from 15 residues. Trimming removed 2 bases from V and 1 base from J, with 11 bases in between.

This chain joins TRBV5-6 and TRBJ1-6; D perhaps matches TRBD1 (5 bases). This CDR3 has 15 residues. V lost 4 bases, J lost 3 bases, and 11 bases lay in between. CDR1 is SGHDT and CDR2 is YYEEEE in the germline V gene. The CDR3 region is CASSPGLYYNSPLHF. The CDR3, as DNA: TGTGCCAGCAGCCCGGGACTGTACTATAATTCACCCCTCCACTTT.

The V and J genes are TRBV18 and TRBJ2-5; the D is unclear. Trimming stripped 1 base from V and 7 bases from J, with 16 bases between. Germline CDR1 KGHSH, CDR2 LQKENI. The CDR3 totals 15 residues. CDR3 in DNA: TGTGCCAGCTCACCACTTAACAGCCAAGTGGGGACCCAGTACTTC. It encodes CASSPLNSQVGTQYF.

V usage is TRBV10-3 and J usage is TRBJ1-2; TRBD1 agrees at 7 bases. V shed 2 bases and J 4 bases; nucleotides not matched to a gene: 4. Germline loops: CDR1 ENHRY, CDR2 SYGVKD. The length of the CDR3 is 14 residues. The CDR3: CAISEGTDPYGYTF. The CDR3 DNA follows: TGTGCCATCAGTGAGGGGACAGATCCCTATGGCTACACCTTC.

The chain couples TRBV29-1 to TRBJ2-1, with TRBD2 matching 7 bases. V lost 6 bases, J lost 2 bases, and 4 bases stayed unmatched. CDR3 size: 13 residues. Germline CDR1 is SQVTM and CDR2 is ANQGSEA. The CDR3 here is CSVGGLTYNEQFF. The CDR3 DNA reads as TGCAGCGTCGGGGGACTAACCTACAATGAGCAGTTCTTC.

The chain links TRBV10-3 to TRBJ2-7, with D tentatively TRBD1 (5 bases). CDR1 is ENHRY, CDR2 SYGVKD, per germline. Trimming took 10 bases from V and 2 from J, leaving 18 bases between them. This CDR3 has 14 residues. The CDR3 region has the DNA TGTGCCACCCTCCCGGCAGGGTCTACCTACGAGCAGTACTTC. Amino acids: CATLPAGSTYEQYF.

This chain joins TRBV27 and TRBJ2-4, with a tentative D call TRBD2 (5 bases). This CDR3 region has 16 residues. Germline CDR1 and CDR2: MNHEY and SMNVEV (reference sequence). V lost 2 bases, J lost 3 bases, and 14 bases lay in between. CDR3 nucleotides: TGTGCCAGCAGTTTAGGGTCGGGGTGGGGCAAAAACATTCAGTACTTC. Protein: CASSLGSGWGKNIQYF.

The rearrangement links TRBV19 to TRBJ1-1; 7 bases match TRBD1. Trimming took 7 bases from V and 5 from J; bases not matched to a gene: 10. This CDR3 has 14 residues. Germline loops: CDR1 LNHDA, CDR2 SQIVND (reference sequence). The CDR3 DNA is TGTGCCAGTACCTTAGACAGGGTGGGGACTGAAGCTTTCTTT. This gives the protein CASTLDRVGTEAFF.

The rearrangement uses TRBV7-3 and TRBJ2-3; the match to TRBD2 covers 8 bases. Unmatched junction bases numbered 3, after V lost 2 bases and J lost 2 bases. The CDR3 has 15 amino acids. CDR1 is SGHTA, CDR2 FQGTGA, per germline. The CDR3 nucleotides read TGTGCCAGCAGCTTAGCGGGAGGACCCACAGATACGCAGTATTTT. This codes for CASSLAGGPTDTQYF. The full variable domain, in which reference TRBV7-3 and TRBJ2-3 provide the parts outside the CDR3, is GAGVSQTPSNKVTEKGKYVELRCDPISGHTALYWYRQSLGQGPEFLIYFQGTGAADDSGLPNDRFFAVRPEGSVSTLKIQRTERGDSAVYLCASSLAGGPTDTQYFGPGTRLTVL.

This clone was seen a few times. The chain employs TRBV19 and TRBJ2-3; tentatively, D is TRBD2 (5 bases). Per germline, CDR1 LNHDA and CDR2 SQIVND (reference sequence). V was shortened by 10 bases and J by 0 bases, with 14 bases between the two germline ends. The CDR3 length is 14 residues. The CDR3 reads CATTPRASTDTQYF. CDR3 nucleotide sequence: TGTGCCACCACCCCGAGGGCCAGCACAGATACGCAGTATTTT.

V usage is TRBV18 and J usage is TRBJ1-1; D not resolved. Germline V gives CDR1 KGHSH, CDR2 LQKENI. This CDR3 region has 15 residues. With 0 bases removed from V and 0 bases from J, the gap between germline ends came to 8 bases. CDR3 sequence: CASSPPWPLNTEAFF. In nucleotides, the CDR3 is TGTGCCAGCTCACCACCATGGCCTTTGAACACTGAAGCTTTCTTT.

The chain couples TRBV19 to TRBJ2-7; 7 positions agree with TRBD1. V was clipped by 5 bases and J by 7 bases; unmatched bases: 5. The V gene's germline CDR1 is LNHDA and CDR2 SQIVND (reference sequence). The CDR3 consists of 12 residues. The DNA for the CDR3 is TGTGCCAGTAGTTTCGACAGGGATGAGCAGTACTTC. Its protein product is CASSFDRDEQYF.

This chain uses TRBV5-8 with TRBJ2-7; 11 positions match TRBD2. The CDR3 is made up of 16 amino acids. Germline CDR1 and CDR2: SGHTS and YDEGEE. V dropped 2 bases and J dropped 1; count of bases not matched to a gene: 5. Written as DNA, the CDR3 is TGTGCCAGCAGCTTAGGCCTAGCGGGGGGATCCTACGAGCAGTACTTC. Its translation is CASSLGLAGGSYEQYF. Combining the CDR3 with reference TRBV5-8 and TRBJ2-7 gives the whole variable domain EAGVTQSPTHLIKTRGQQATLRCSPISGHTSVYWYQQALGLGLQFLLWYDEGEERNRGNFPPRFSGRQFPNYSSELNVNALELEDSALYLCASSLGLAGGSYEQYFGPGTRLTVT.

The V and J genes are TRBV7-2 and TRBJ2-5, with 8 positions matching TRBD1. The V segment lost 4 bases and the J segment 5 bases; nucleotides outside the gene matches: 18. Germline lookup yields CDR1 SGHTA and CDR2 FQGNSA. CDR3 size: 18 residues. CDR3 sequence: CASSSRAGGLSGAETQYF. CDR3 DNA: TGTGCCAGCAGCTCTAGAGCAGGGGGCTTGTCGGGAGCGGAGACCCAGTACTTC.

This clone was found once. The chain employs TRBV19 and TRBJ2-2; unclear D gene. CDR1 and CDR2 (germline): LNHDA, SQIVND (reference sequence). The CDR3 runs to 15 residues. V gave up 1 base and J gave up 3 bases, with 9 bases separating them. CDR3: CASSIVSGYTGELFF. The CDR3, as DNA: TGTGCCAGTAGTATAGTCTCAGGATACACCGGGGAGCTGTTTTTT. Looking up the rest from reference TRBV19 and TRBJ2-2 gives the full variable domain: DGGITQSPKYLFRKEGQNVTLSCEQNLNHDAMYWYRQDPGQGLRLIYYSQIVNDFQKGDIAEGYSVSREKKESFPLTVTSAQKNPTAFYLCASSIVSGYTGELFFGEGSRLTVL.

This clone was detected once. The J gene is TRBJ1-2, the V gene TRBV21-1; the table assigns TRBD1, which was not confirmed against the DNA. TRBV21-1 is recorded as a pseudogene. The CDR3 spans 15 residues. The chain's CDR3 is CASSPRDRGFYGYTF. In DNA form, the CDR3 reads TGTGCCAGCAGCCCCCGGGACAGGGGGTTCTATGGCTACACCTTC.

This rearrangement joins TRBV30 to TRBJ1-6; D is perhaps TRBD1 (5 bases). Germline V gene data show CDR1 as GTSNPN and CDR2 as SVGIG (reference sequence). V was cut by 4 bases and J by 6 bases, with 13 bases left in between. The CDR3 has 14 residues. This CDR3 is CAWNAGDGNSPLHF. The CDR3 DNA sequence: TGTGCCTGGAATGCGGGGGACGGTAATTCACCCCTCCACTTT.

This sequence joins TRBV13 and TRBJ2-7, with 9 bases matching TRBD2. The germline V gene encodes CDR1 PRHDT and CDR2 FYEKMQ (reference sequence). The CDR3 has 15 amino acids. Trimming removed 5 bases from V and 7 bases from J; junction bases left unmatched: 12. The CDR3, as DNA: TGTGCCAGCAGCGCCAGTGGAATAGCGGGAGCGGAGCAGTACTTC. As protein: CASSASGIAGAEQYF.

The chain uses TRBV4-3 and TRBJ1-1; D remains unclear. CDR1 is LGHNA and CDR2 is YSLEER in the germline V gene. V lost 0 bases, J lost 1 base, and 6 bases lay in between. The CDR3 loop spans 14 amino acids. CDR3 residues: CASSQEAGNTEAFF. The CDR3 DNA follows: TGCGCCAGCAGCCAAGAGGCAGGGAACACTGAAGCTTTCTTT.

The chain is built from TRBV2 and TRBJ2-3; tentatively, D is TRBD2 (5 bases). Trimming pared 1 base from V and 2 bases from J, leaving 10 bases between. The CDR3 covers 15 residues. Germline lookup yields CDR1 SNHLY and CDR2 FYNNEI. Written as DNA, the CDR3 is TGTGCCAGCAGTGAAGAAGCGGTTTTCACAGATACGCAGTATTTT. It yields the protein CASSEEAVFTDTQYF.

Regarding this clone: Other DNA sequences in this sample translate to the same CDR3. CDR3 sequence reads: CASSPPTSGGSEQFF. CDR3 in DNA: TGTGCCAGCTCACCACCGACTAGCGGGGGCTCGGAGCAGTTCTTC. This chain joins TRBV18 and TRBJ2-1, with 12 positions matching TRBD2. This CDR3 has 15 amino acids. Germline CDR1 KGHSH, CDR2 LQKENI. The trim removed 0 bases at V and 10 bases at J, leaving 4 bases unmatched.